Described below is a single T cell receptor beta chain sequence and its context. What it recognizes is unknown. This CDR3 spans 14 amino acids. Trimming shortened V by 7 bases and J by 4 bases, and 14 bases separated the two germline ends. Germline loops: CDR1 SGHRS, CDR2 YFSETQ. TCRdb called the 5' RACE reads again in MiXCR, with one record for every CDR3 protein. Here the sample spans 700,000 or so distinct CDR3 sequences, about 20% being singletons. This sample is drawn from a study of identical twins. Whole-study findings and limits: High-abundance cord blood beta clonotypes had fewer insertions; memory repertoires showed none. In zero-insertion analyses, partial confounding could arise from invariant MAIT and iNKT cells. There was an excess of low generation probability in the out-of-frame alpha sequences that twins shared.

The sample was also reused in another study, on T cells expressing NK-cell markers. That source notes: Dominance of the CD3+CD56-NKG2C+ fraction by these clonotypes also held in four donors.

The chain combines TRBV5-1 with TRBJ2-2; possible D gene TRBD1, 6 bases. What was sequenced was PBMCs. This TCR derives from a woman aged 18-35 years in good health. CDR3 in DNA: TGCGCCAGCCACACAGACAGGCTCACCGGGGAGCTGTTTTTT. This gives the protein CASHTDRLTGELFF.